This T cell receptor (beta chain) was recorded in a study of T-cell reconstitution after alpha-beta-depleted transplantation in children. Points on this clonotype: Its cognate antigen is unknown.

Trimming removed 1 base from V and 5 bases from J, with 15 bases in between. CDR1 is MNHEY and CDR2 is SMNVEV in the germline V gene (reference sequence). The CDR3 runs 15 residues. Study-wide points: Among T cells one year after transplant, newly produced cells accounted for most counts and diversity. At around two months after transplant, the alpha-beta T cells were reportedly derived from several hundred expanded clones that came from non-depleted graft cells.

Unique molecular identifiers were incorporated when the TCRbeta library was constructed. TCRdb ran MiXCR on the PCR reads and lists one entry per CDR3 protein. The table has hundreds of thousands of distinct CDR3 sequences, approximately 13% seen once. The rearrangement links TRBV27 to TRBJ2-7; D remains ambiguous. This specimen was PBMCs, mostly from graft donor cells, taken 360 days after TCRalphabeta/CD19-depleted stem cell transplant. The clonotype originates from a male patient younger than 18 who had a stem cell transplant for acute myeloid leukemia, so the T cells may come from the graft donor. The CDR3 loop is CASSLYGSFLDEQYF. The CDR3, as DNA: TGTGCCAGCAGTTTATATGGGTCATTTCTCGACGAGCAGTACTTC.